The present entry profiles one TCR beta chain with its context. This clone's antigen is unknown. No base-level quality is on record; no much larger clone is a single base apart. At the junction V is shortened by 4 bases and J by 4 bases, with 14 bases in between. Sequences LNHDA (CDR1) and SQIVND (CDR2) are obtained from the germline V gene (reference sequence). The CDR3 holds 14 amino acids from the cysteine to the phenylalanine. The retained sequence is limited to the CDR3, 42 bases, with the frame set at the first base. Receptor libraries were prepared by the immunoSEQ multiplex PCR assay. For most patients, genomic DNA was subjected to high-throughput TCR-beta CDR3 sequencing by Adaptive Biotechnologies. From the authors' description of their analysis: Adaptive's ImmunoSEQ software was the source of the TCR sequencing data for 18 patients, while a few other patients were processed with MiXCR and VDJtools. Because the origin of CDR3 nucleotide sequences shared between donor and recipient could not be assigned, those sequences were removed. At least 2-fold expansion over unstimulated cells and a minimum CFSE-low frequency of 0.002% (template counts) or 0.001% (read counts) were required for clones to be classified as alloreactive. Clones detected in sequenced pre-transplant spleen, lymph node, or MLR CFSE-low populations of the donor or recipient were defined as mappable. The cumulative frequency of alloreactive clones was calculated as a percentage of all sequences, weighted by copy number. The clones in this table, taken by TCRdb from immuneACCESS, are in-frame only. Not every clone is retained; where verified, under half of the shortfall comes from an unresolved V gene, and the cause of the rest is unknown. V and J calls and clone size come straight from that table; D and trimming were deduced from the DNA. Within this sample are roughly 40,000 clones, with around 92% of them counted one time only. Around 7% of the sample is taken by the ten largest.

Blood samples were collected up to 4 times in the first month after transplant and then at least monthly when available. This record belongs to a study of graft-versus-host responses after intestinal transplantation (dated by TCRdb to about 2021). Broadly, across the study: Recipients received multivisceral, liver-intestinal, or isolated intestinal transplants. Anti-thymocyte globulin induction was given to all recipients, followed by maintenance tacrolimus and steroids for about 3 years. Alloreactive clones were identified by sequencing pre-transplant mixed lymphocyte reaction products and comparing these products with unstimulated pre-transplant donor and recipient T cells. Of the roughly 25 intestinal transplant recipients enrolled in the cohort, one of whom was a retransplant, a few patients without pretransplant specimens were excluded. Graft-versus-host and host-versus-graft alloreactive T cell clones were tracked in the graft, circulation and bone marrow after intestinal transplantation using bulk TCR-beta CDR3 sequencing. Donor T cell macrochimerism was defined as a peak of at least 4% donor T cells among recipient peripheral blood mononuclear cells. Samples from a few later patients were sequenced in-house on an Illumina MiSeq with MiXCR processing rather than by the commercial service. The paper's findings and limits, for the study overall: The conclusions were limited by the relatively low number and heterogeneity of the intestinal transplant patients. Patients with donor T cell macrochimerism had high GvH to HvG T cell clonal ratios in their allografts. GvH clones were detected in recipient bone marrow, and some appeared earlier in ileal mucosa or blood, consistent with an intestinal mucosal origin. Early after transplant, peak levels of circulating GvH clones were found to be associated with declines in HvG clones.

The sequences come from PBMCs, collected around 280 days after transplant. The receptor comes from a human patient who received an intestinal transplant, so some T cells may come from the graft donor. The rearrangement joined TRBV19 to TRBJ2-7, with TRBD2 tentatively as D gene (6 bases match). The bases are TGTGCCAGTAGTAGCCAGGGACGGGGGTACGAGCAGTACTTC. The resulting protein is CASSSQGRGYEQYF.